The T cell receptor beta chain under discussion was sequenced for a study of T cell repertoires in cytomegalovirus infection. Study details: Public signatures in TCR beta pointed to CMV infection and matching HLA type.

TCRdb used MiXCR to reprocess the reads, holding one entry per CDR3 protein. The repertoire consists of 160,000 or so distinct CDR3 sequences, with roughly a quarter occurring once and the leading ten covering about 10%. Points from the study as a whole: Dominating the ex vivo response were HLA-C-restricted CMV-specific TCR beta clonotypes.

V was pared by 5 bases and J by 5 bases, with 19 bases between. The CDR3 runs 16 residues. The germline gives CDR1 LNHDA, CDR2 SQIVND (reference sequence). With regard to this clonotype: Its specificity is unknown. This may be a read error, as it is one base from a much larger clone.

Sequencing was performed on PBMCs. The sequence was collected from a human donor in good health (CMV status not recorded). Some clones in this sample may be carry-over from other donors' samples. The rearrangement links TRBV19 to TRBJ1-5; a possible D gene is TRBD1 (6 bases). CDR3 sequence: CASSLVAARGDQPQHF. In DNA, the CDR3 is TGTGCCAGTAGTCTAGTGGCAGCGAGGGGGGATCAGCCCCAGCATTTT.